What follows are 26 T cell receptor beta chains derived from one specimen sequenced in a study of blood T cell repertoires in COVID-19. Sequencing was performed with immunoSEQ multiplex PCR; in TCRdb, only in-frame clones are kept and a portion is missing. Seen here are 25,000 to 30,000 clones, 85% to 90% observed once, and the top ten hold around a tenth. Sequencing input: peripheral blood. Source of these receptors: a man aged 55 to 69 with acute or convalescent COVID-19.

The chain is built from TRBV7-3 and TRBJ2-3; D is ambiguous. V shed 5 bases and J shed 0 bases, with 12 bases lying between them. Germline-derived CDR1 and CDR2 are SGHTA and FQGTGA. There are 15 residues in the CDR3. The CDR3 sequence is CASSLGRSSTDTQYF. The CDR3 bases are TGTGCCAGCAGCCTAGGCCGAAGCAGCACAGATACGCAGTATTTT.

The chain employs TRBV7-7 and TRBJ2-7, with 10 nucleotides matching TRBD2. CDR3 length: 16 residues. V lost 5 bases and J lost 2; bases outside the gene matches: 9. Germline lookup yields CDR1 SSHAT and CDR2 FNYEAQ (reference sequence). The CDR3 DNA is TGTGCCAGCAGCCCCACCGTAGCGGGGGGTACCTACGAGCAGTACTTC. Amino acid sequence: CASSPTVAGGTYEQYF. The full variable domain, with the rest looked up from reference TRBV7-7 and TRBJ2-7, is GAGVSQSPRYKVTKRGQDVTLRCDPISSHATLYWYQQALGQGPEFLTYFNYEAQPDKSGLPSDRFSAERPEGSISTLTIQRTEQRDSAMYRCASSPTVAGGTYEQYFGPGTRLTVT.

The chain has TRBV9 and TRBJ1-2; possibly TRBD1 for D (6 bases). V lost 4 bases and J 3 bases, leaving 13 bases between the germline ends. The V gene's germline CDR1 is SGDLS and CDR2 YYNGEE. This CDR3 region has 14 residues. The CDR3 region is CASSLEQGDYGYTF. The CDR3 DNA is TGTGCCAGCAGCCTCGAACAGGGTGACTATGGCTACACCTTC.

V is TRBV19 and J is TRBJ1-4; 7 nucleotides match TRBD1. Germline trimming cut 9 bases from V and 8 bases from J; bases unmatched to any gene: 15. In germline, CDR1 is LNHDA, CDR2 SQIVND (reference sequence). The CDR3 is made up of 15 amino acids. The CDR3 nucleotides read TGTGCCAGCAGAGAGGGGGCACCGAGAGTAGAAAAACTGTTTTTT. Its protein product is CASREGAPRVEKLFF.

This CDR3 is CASRSGTEYNEQFF. Here the CDR3 DNA reads TGTGCCAGCAGATCCGGGACAGAATACAATGAGCAGTTCTTC. The V gene is TRBV6-5, the J gene TRBJ2-1, with 7 nucleotides matching TRBD1. The V gene's germline CDR1 is MNHEY and CDR2 SVGAGI. After removal of 6 bases from V and 4 bases from J, the junction contained 6 bases not matched to a gene. There are 14 residues in the CDR3.

The genes are TRBV27 and TRBJ2-1; D perhaps matches TRBD2 (6 bases). V gave up 4 bases and J gave up 2 bases, with 18 bases separating them. The CDR3 spans 17 residues. The germline V gene encodes CDR1 MNHEY and CDR2 SMNVEV (reference sequence). CDR3 in DNA: TGTGCCAGCAGTTCCCCTAGGGAGGCTGGCACCTACAATGAGCAGTTCTTC. It translates to CASSSPREAGTYNEQFF.

Only one count was recorded for this clone. The rearrangement uses TRBV4-1 and TRBJ1-4; D is unresolved. The V end lost 0 bases, the J end lost 8 bases, and 13 bases lay between the germline ends. Germline loops: CDR1 MGHRA, CDR2 YSYEKL. CDR3 length: 15 amino acids. This CDR3 reads CASSQDPGREEKLFF. CDR3 bases: TGCGCCAGCAGCCAAGATCCGGGGAGGGAGGAAAAACTGTTTTTT.

The chain couples TRBV18 to TRBJ2-7; 7 positions agree with TRBD1. The V gene's germline CDR1 is KGHSH and CDR2 LQKENI. V trimming: 1 base; J trimming: 3 bases; junction bases outside the gene matches: 3. The CDR3 consists of 14 residues. The CDR3 reads CASSPRQGGYEQYF. The CDR3 DNA follows: TGTGCCAGCTCACCACGACAGGGTGGCTACGAGCAGTACTTC. The complete variable domain, with remaining parts taken from reference TRBV18 and TRBJ2-7, reads NAGVMQNPRHLVRRRGQEARLRCSPMKGHSHVYWYRQLPEEGLKFMVYLQKENIIDESGMPKERFSAEFPKEGPSILRIQQVVRGDSAAYFCASSPRQGGYEQYFGPGTRLTVT.

This chain links TRBV27 with TRBJ2-7, with 8 nucleotides matching TRBD1. This CDR3 contains 15 residues. The germline CDR1 and CDR2 sequences are MNHEY and SMNVEV (reference sequence). V was clipped by 5 bases and J by 4 bases; unmatched bases: 10. CDR3 coding DNA: TGTGCCAGCAGTACTACGACAGGGGCGGCTTACGAGCAGTACTTC. This sequence encodes CASSTTTGAAYEQYF.

CDR3 sequence reads: CASRQEAFDEQFF. The CDR3 region has the DNA TGTGCCAGCAGGCAGGAGGCGTTCGATGAGCAGTTCTTC. The chain recombines TRBV2 with TRBJ2-1, with D possibly being TRBD2 (5 bases). CDR3 length: 13 amino acids. Looked up from germline, CDR1 is SNHLY and CDR2 is FYNNEI. The ends were cut back, 6 bases at V and 8 bases at J, with 14 bases in the middle.

The chain employs TRBV9 and TRBJ2-2; TRBD2 agrees at 9 bases. Trimming at V came to 0 bases and at J to 7 bases, leaving 7 bases not matched to a gene. CDR3 length: 16 amino acids. Germline V gene lookup returns CDR1 SGDLS and CDR2 YYNGEE. CDR3 nucleotide sequence: TGTGCCAGCAGCGTAGAAGGCGGGGGGGCCGTCGGGGAGCTGTTTTTT. The encoded protein is CASSVEGGGAVGELFF. The full variable domain, in which reference TRBV9 and TRBJ2-2 provide the parts outside the CDR3, is DSGVTQTPKHLITATGQRVTLRCSPRSGDLSVYWYQQSLDQGLQFLIQYYNGEERAKGNILERFSAQQFPDLHSELNLSSLELGDSALYFCASSVEGGGAVGELFFGEGSRLTVL.

The chain carries TRBV7-2 and TRBJ1-2; no reliable D call. The CDR3 is 15 amino acids. From germline, CDR1 is SGHTA and CDR2 FQGNSA. Trimming stripped 0 bases from V and 4 bases from J, with 12 bases between. CDR3 sequence reads: CASSLADGVLYGYTF. CDR3 DNA sequence: TGTGCCAGCAGCTTAGCGGACGGGGTACTCTATGGCTACACCTTC.

The CDR3 nucleotides read TGCAGCGCCGGGACTAGCGGTACCCTTCAGTACTTC. It translates to CSAGTSGTLQYF. The V call is TRBV29-1, the J call TRBJ2-7; 11 nucleotides line up with TRBD2. The ends lost 7 bases at V and 10 bases at J; junction bases unmatched: 9. Germline V CDR1 and CDR2: SQVTM, ANQGSEA. The CDR3 runs 12 residues.

This sequence joins TRBV9 and TRBJ2-3; D is possibly TRBD2 (6 bases). This CDR3 has 15 amino acids. V lost 2 bases and J lost 0, with 10 bases in between. CDR1 is SGDLS and CDR2 is YYNGEE in the germline V gene. For the CDR3, the DNA is TGTGCCAGCAGCGTTGCCGGGACTAGCACAGATACGCAGTATTTT. Protein product: CASSVAGTSTDTQYF.

The CDR3, as DNA: TGTGCCAGCAGTTTAACCGACAGGGGGCTGTTTTTT. Translating it yields CASSLTDRGLFF. This chain uses TRBV12-3 or TRBV12-4 with TRBJ1-4, with TRBD1 matching over 9 bases. V was clipped by 2 bases and J by 14 bases; unmatched bases: 3. This CDR3 is built from 12 residues.

CDR3 in amino acids: CASSLWGTGDYQETQYF. Here the CDR3 DNA reads TGTGCCAGCAGTTTATGGGGGACAGGGGACTATCAAGAGACCCAGTACTTC. The rearrangement joins TRBV27 to TRBJ2-5, with TRBD1 matching over 10 bases. CDR3 size: 17 residues. Germline-derived CDR1 and CDR2 are MNHEY and SMNVEV (reference sequence). Unmatched junction bases numbered 7, after V lost 1 base and J lost 2 bases.

V is TRBV27 and J is TRBJ2-7, with TRBD1 matching over 9 bases. The CDR3 is made up of 15 amino acids. Germline loops: CDR1 MNHEY, CDR2 SMNVEV (reference sequence). Losses at the gene ends were 3 bases for V and 5 bases for J; bases not matched to a gene: 8. CDR3 sequence: CASSFLGQGVDEQYF. In DNA, the CDR3 is TGTGCCAGCAGTTTCCTGGGACAGGGCGTCGACGAGCAGTACTTC.

V and J are TRBV25-1 and TRBJ1-2; D is possibly TRBD1 (6 bases). The length of the CDR3 is 12 residues. V dropped 9 bases and J dropped 8 bases, with 16 bases sitting between them. Germline values: CDR1 MGHDK, CDR2 SYGVNS. CDR3 nucleotides: TGTGCCAGTACTGCAGGGGCTGGGGGCTACACCTTC. Its protein product is CASTAGAGGYTF.

The rearrangement links TRBV3-1 (or the pseudogene TRBV3-2) to TRBJ2-7, with D perhaps TRBD2 (5 bases). Deletions cut 0 bases from V and 3 bases from J, with 9 bases between. This CDR3 spans 14 amino acids. Germline V gene lookup returns CDR1 LGHDT and CDR2 YNNKEL (reference sequence). The CDR3 DNA reads as TGTGCCAGCAGCCAAGAAGGACGGGACTACGAGCAGTACTTC. It translates to CASSQEGRDYEQYF.

This chain connects TRBV10-3 to TRBJ1-1, with TRBD1 as a possible D gene (5 bases). Germline-derived CDR1 and CDR2 are ENHRY and SYGVKD. V lost 6 bases and J 1 base, leaving 9 bases between the germline ends. This CDR3 contains 13 residues. CDR3 amino acids: CAISYDRNTEAFF. CDR3 in DNA: TGTGCCATCAGCTACGACAGGAACACTGAAGCTTTCTTT.

The rearrangement joins TRBV28 to TRBJ1-2; TRBD1 matches 7 bases. Unmatched junction bases numbered 9, after V lost 3 bases and J lost 8 bases. Germline V gene lookup returns CDR1 MDHEN and CDR2 SYDVKM. The CDR3 has 14 amino acids. The DNA of the CDR3 is TGTGCCAGCAGTTTGTCGGACAGGTTTTTCGGCTACACCTTC. Residues: CASSLSDRFFGYTF.

The rearrangement joins TRBV12-5 to TRBJ2-3; 10 bases match TRBD1. The ends lost 5 bases at V and 4 bases at J; junction bases unmatched: 3. Germline loops: CDR1 LGHNT, CDR2 FRNRAP. The CDR3 sequence is 14 residues long. The CDR3 protein is CASGPGTGADTQYF. In DNA, the CDR3 is TGTGCTAGTGGTCCTGGGACAGGGGCAGATACGCAGTATTTT. The whole variable domain, remainder taken from reference TRBV12-5 and TRBJ2-3, is DARVTQTPRHKVTEMGQEVTMRCQPILGHNTVFWYRQTMMQGLELLAYFRNRAPLDDSGMPKDRFSAEMPDATLATLKIQPSEPRDSAVYFCASGPGTGADTQYFGPGTRLTVL.

This chain links TRBV6-4 with TRBJ1-2; 9 bases are shared with TRBD1. Looked up from germline, CDR1 is MRHNA and CDR2 is SNTAGT. V lost 5 bases to trimming and J lost 4 bases; unmatched junction nucleotides: 5. CDR3 length: 14 residues. The CDR3 spells CASSPDRGTYGYTF. The CDR3, as DNA: TGTGCCAGCAGTCCGGACAGGGGAACCTATGGCTACACCTTC.

The chain couples TRBV13 to TRBJ1-4, with D uncertain. The V end lost 3 bases, the J end lost 7 bases, and 9 bases lay between the germline ends. Germline CDR1 reads PRHDT; CDR2 reads FYEKMQ (reference sequence). The length of the CDR3 is 13 residues. This CDR3 is CASSFRGVEKLFF. The CDR3 nucleotides are TGTGCCAGCAGCTTCCGGGGAGTTGAAAAACTGTTTTTT. The variable domain in full, completed from reference TRBV13 and TRBJ1-4, reads AAGVIQSPRHLIKEKRETATLKCYPIPRHDTVYWYQQGPGQDPQFLISFYEKMQSDKGSIPDRFSAQQFSDYHSELNMSSLELGDSALYFCASSFRGVEKLFFGSGTQLSVL.

This chain links TRBV7-9 with TRBJ2-7; D unclear. Germline V gene lookup returns CDR1 SEHNR and CDR2 FQNEAQ (reference sequence). The CDR3 is 11 amino acids. V lost 3 bases, J lost 7 bases, and 7 bases lay in between. The CDR3 region is CASSFPAEQYF. In nucleotides, the CDR3 is TGTGCCAGCAGCTTCCCTGCGGAGCAGTACTTC.

The sample holds one count of this clone. The chain carries TRBV19 and TRBJ2-1, with 8 nucleotides matching TRBD2. V shed 3 bases and J 8 bases; nucleotides not matched to a gene: 9. CDR1 is LNHDA and CDR2 is SQIVND in the germline V gene (reference sequence). The CDR3 is 15 amino acids. CDR3 residues: CASSIRSGTSDEQFF. The CDR3 nucleotides are TGTGCCAGTAGTATCCGGTCCGGGACTAGTGATGAGCAGTTCTTC.